The TCR beta chain described here comes from a study of T-cell memory formation after mild COVID-19. Study overall: Largely, TCR clusters stayed within a single donor. Findings of the study overall: The appearance of some responding clones in pre-infection memory suggested that cross-reactive memory joined. Second-wave clones with a day 37 peak had unconfirmed SARS-CoV-2 specificity.

In its sample, this clonotype was seen a few times. Its antigen remains unknown. The CDR3 runs 14 residues. The V and J ends lost 1 base and 7 bases respectively, with 12 bases between them. CDR1 is MGHRA and CDR2 is YSYEKL in the germline V gene. From 5'RACE with constant-segment primers came TCR alpha and TCR beta cDNA libraries that carried sample barcodes and UMIs. TCRdb recomputed calls from the 5' RACE reads with MiXCR, one row per CDR3 protein. The sample records 350,000 to 400,000 distinct CDR3 sequences, around an eighth being singletons. The sequence derives from a man between 18 and 35 years old who had mild COVID-19 (a few samples of this study predate the infection). Cell type and time point are not known. Sequencing was done on a sample of PBMCs or a T cell subset sorted from them (not recorded which). The chain links TRBV4-1 to TRBJ2-3; D not resolved. CDR3 region: CASSQGADAHTQYF. The CDR3 DNA sequence: TGCGCCAGCAGCCAAGGTGCGGACGCCCATACGCAGTATTTT.